Listed below are T cell receptor beta chains from one sample, sequenced in a study of blood T cell repertoires in COVID-19. Repertoires were generated with immunoSEQ multiplex PCR, while TCRdb's copy carries only in-frame clones and drops some. The sample lists more than 250,000 clones; around 86% were seen once. What was sequenced was peripheral blood. The receptors derive from a man between 45 and 60 years old with active or convalescent COVID-19. Both conserved end residues are part of each CDR3. D genes are given only for firm matches. Clone size is shown for a subset of rows, as once, few, many or a class of expanded clone.

TRBJ1-1	TRBV4-2	.	.	CASSQRTTLGTEAFF	TGTGCCAGCAGCCAACGGACAACTTTGGGCACTGAAGCTTTCTTT
TRBJ1-6	TRBV6-5	.	.	CASSYDTATHNPLHF	TGTGCCAGCAGTTACGACACGGCCACCCACAATCCCCTCCACTTT
TRBJ1-5	TRBV6-2/TRBV6-3	TRBD1	few	CASSLGQGTQHF	TGTGCCAGCAGCCTCGGACAGGGGACCCAGCATTTT
TRBJ1-5	TRBV28	TRBD1	.	CASSYQSGGRGQPQHF	TGTGCCAGCAGTTACCAATCAGGGGGCCGGGGTCAGCCCCAGCATTTT
TRBJ1-3	TRBV5-6	.	.	CASSFWRDGNTIYF	TGTGCCAGCAGCTTTTGGAGGGATGGAAACACCATATATTTT
TRBJ2-3	TRBV7-8	TRBD1	few	CASSPRRPGQGSDTQYF	TGTGCCAGCAGCCCCAGGAGGCCGGGACAGGGGTCAGATACGCAGTATTTT
TRBJ2-1	TRBV7-2	.	.	CASSLGHSYNEQFF	TGTGCCAGCAGCTTAGGGCATTCCTACAATGAGCAGTTCTTC
TRBJ2-7	TRBV6-1	.	.	CASSEDLTRDTTFSYEQYF	TGTGCCAGCAGTGAAGATCTCACCCGGGACACCACATTCTCCTACGAGCAGTACTTC
TRBJ1-5	TRBV2	TRBD1	.	CASSEGGQSAALDSNQPQHF	TGTGCCAGCAGTGAAGGGGGACAGTCGGCCGCCCTCGATAGCAATCAGCCCCAGCATTTT
TRBJ1-3	TRBV12-3/TRBV12-4	.	.	CASSFNTGNTIYF	TGTGCCAGCAGTTTTAACACTGGAAACACCATATATTTT
TRBJ1-2	TRBV9	TRBD1	once	CASSPQDRPTYGYTF	TGTGCCAGCAGCCCACAGGACAGGCCGACCTATGGCTACACCTTC
TRBJ1-2	TRBV19	TRBD1	.	CASSWLGTGRGYTF	TGTGCCAGTAGTTGGCTAGGGACAGGCCGGGGCTACACCTTC
TRBJ1-5	TRBV6-6	.	.	CASGPTGPINQPQHF	TGTGCCAGCGGTCCGACAGGACCCATCAATCAGCCCCAGCATTTT
TRBJ2-1	TRBV7-2	.	.	CASSLTGFFSYNEQFF	TGTGCCAGCAGCTTGACAGGCTTCTTCTCCTACAATGAGCAGTTCTTC
TRBJ1-1	TRBV2	TRBD1	.	CASSGQGASTEAFF	TGTGCCAGCAGCGGACAGGGGGCGAGTACTGAAGCTTTCTTT
TRBJ1-1	TRBV20-1	TRBD1	.	CSAKGQGYAFF	TGCAGTGCTAAGGGACAGGGGTATGCTTTCTTT
TRBJ2-5	TRBV19	TRBD1	.	CASSPRDRDQETQYF	TGTGCCAGTAGTCCCCGGGACAGGGACCAAGAGACCCAGTACTTC
TRBJ2-1	TRBV10-2	TRBD2	.	CASVAGGTWNEQFF	TGCGCCAGCGTAGCGGGGGGAACATGGAATGAGCAGTTCTTC
TRBJ1-2	TRBV4-3	.	.	CASSPRGNYGYTF	TGCGCCAGCAGCCCCCGGGGTAACTATGGCTACACCTTC
TRBJ2-2	TRBV7-8	TRBD1	.	CASSLEHRGTNTGELFF	TGTGCCAGCAGCTTAGAGCACAGGGGTACGAACACCGGGGAGCTGTTTTTT
TRBJ2-3	TRBV7-9	.	.	CASSPRRYTDTQYF	TGTGCCAGCAGCCCCCGGCGGTACACAGATACGCAGTATTTT
TRBJ1-1	TRBV4-1	TRBD1	.	CASSQVLDIQGGNTEAFF	TGCGCCAGCAGCCAAGTTTTGGATATACAGGGGGGGAACACTGAAGCTTTCTTT
TRBJ2-5	TRBV28	.	.	CASSAPGVRGETQYF	TGTGCCAGCAGCGCCCCGGGGGTGAGAGGAGAGACCCAGTACTTC
TRBJ2-5	TRBV29-1	.	.	CSVLDVETQYF	TGCAGCGTGCTAGATGTTGAGACCCAGTACTTC
TRBJ1-2	TRBV28	.	once	CASSPGRLNYGYTF	TGTGCCAGCAGTCCAGGGAGGCTTAACTATGGCTACACCTTC
TRBJ2-7	TRBV5-1	.	.	CASSLSAGASYEQYF	TGCGCCAGCAGCTTGTCGGCGGGCGCCTCCTACGAGCAGTACTTC
TRBJ1-2	TRBV19	.	.	CASSISDYGYTF	TGTGCCAGTAGTATCTCGGACTATGGCTACACCTTC
TRBJ2-7	TRBV10-3	TRBD1	.	CAISGPLGQGRYEQYF	TGTGCCATCAGTGGTCCTCTGGGACAGGGACGCTACGAGCAGTACTTC
TRBJ2-5	TRBV5-1	.	.	CASSLDLETQYF	TGCGCCAGCAGCTTGGATCTGGAGACCCAGTACTTC
TRBJ2-7	TRBV13	.	.	CASSSRGQRLSYEQYF	TGTGCCAGCAGCTCGCGGGGACAGCGACTCTCCTACGAGCAGTACTTC
TRBJ2-6	TRBV27	TRBD1	.	CASGTANPGANVLTF	TGTGCCAGCGGGACAGCGAACCCTGGGGCCAACGTCCTGACTTTC
TRBJ2-1	TRBV10-3	TRBD2	.	CAISGGRAGFSYNEQFF	TGTGCCATCAGTGGGGGTCGAGCGGGATTCTCCTACAATGAGCAGTTCTTC
TRBJ1-3	TRBV18	.	.	CASSPREQGNTIYF	TGTGCCAGCTCACCACGAGAACAGGGAAACACCATATATTTT
TRBJ1-4	TRBV5-1	TRBD1	.	CASRAGGGEKLFF	TGCGCCAGCAGGGCAGGGGGAGGTGAAAAACTGTTTTTT
TRBJ1-6	TRBV14	.	.	CASSQANTPSPLHF	TGTGCCAGCAGCCAAGCAAATACTCCTTCACCCCTCCACTTT
TRBJ2-7	TRBV7-9	TRBD1	.	CASSPTGTGSQYF	TGTGCCAGCAGCCCGACAGGGACCGGGTCGCAGTACTTC
TRBJ2-1	TRBV2	TRBD1	.	CASRPPGTGDNEQFF	TGTGCCAGTAGACCGCCCGGGACAGGCGACAATGAGCAGTTCTTC
TRBJ2-3	TRBV4-1	.	.	CASSWRGTDTQYF	TGCGCCAGCAGCTGGAGGGGAACAGATACGCAGTATTTT
TRBJ1-4	TRBV6-5	TRBD1	.	CASSYQGTGAEKLFF	TGTGCCAGCAGTTATCAGGGGACAGGGGCTGAAAAACTGTTTTTT
TRBJ1-1	TRBV6-5	TRBD1	.	CASRRTGGANTEAFF	TGTGCCAGCAGAAGGACAGGGGGCGCGAACACTGAAGCTTTCTTT
TRBJ1-2	TRBV6-5	TRBD1	once	CASSRQGEDGYTF	TGTGCCAGCAGTCGACAGGGGGAAGATGGCTACACCTTC
TRBJ2-7	TRBV30	.	.	CAWSSSGYEQYF	TGTGCCTGGAGTTCTTCCGGCTACGAGCAGTACTTC
TRBJ2-1	TRBV7-9	TRBD1	.	CASSVGQGSYNEQFF	TGTGCCAGCAGCGTGGGACAGGGATCCTACAATGAGCAGTTCTTC
TRBJ1-5	TRBV9	.	.	CASSPAGEWSQPQHF	TGTGCCAGCAGCCCAGCAGGGGAGTGGAGTCAGCCCCAGCATTTT
TRBJ2-1	TRBV15	TRBD2	once	CATRRAGGVNEQFF	TGTGCCACCCGTCGGGCGGGGGGGGTCAATGAGCAGTTCTTC
TRBJ2-5	TRBV10-2	TRBD2	once	CASSGSLAGVPASQETQYF	TGCGCCAGCAGTGGGTCGCTAGCGGGAGTCCCCGCATCCCAAGAGACCCAGTACTTC
TRBJ2-7	TRBV3-1/TRBV3-2	.	few	CASSSGSGEQYF	TGTGCCAGCAGCTCGGGGTCGGGCGAGCAGTACTTC
TRBJ2-1	TRBV5-4	.	.	CASSWAGDYNEQFF	TGTGCCAGCAGCTGGGCAGGGGACTACAATGAGCAGTTCTTC
TRBJ2-1	TRBV2	.	.	CASSDRGYNEQFF	TGTGCCAGCAGTGACCGGGGGTACAATGAGCAGTTCTTC